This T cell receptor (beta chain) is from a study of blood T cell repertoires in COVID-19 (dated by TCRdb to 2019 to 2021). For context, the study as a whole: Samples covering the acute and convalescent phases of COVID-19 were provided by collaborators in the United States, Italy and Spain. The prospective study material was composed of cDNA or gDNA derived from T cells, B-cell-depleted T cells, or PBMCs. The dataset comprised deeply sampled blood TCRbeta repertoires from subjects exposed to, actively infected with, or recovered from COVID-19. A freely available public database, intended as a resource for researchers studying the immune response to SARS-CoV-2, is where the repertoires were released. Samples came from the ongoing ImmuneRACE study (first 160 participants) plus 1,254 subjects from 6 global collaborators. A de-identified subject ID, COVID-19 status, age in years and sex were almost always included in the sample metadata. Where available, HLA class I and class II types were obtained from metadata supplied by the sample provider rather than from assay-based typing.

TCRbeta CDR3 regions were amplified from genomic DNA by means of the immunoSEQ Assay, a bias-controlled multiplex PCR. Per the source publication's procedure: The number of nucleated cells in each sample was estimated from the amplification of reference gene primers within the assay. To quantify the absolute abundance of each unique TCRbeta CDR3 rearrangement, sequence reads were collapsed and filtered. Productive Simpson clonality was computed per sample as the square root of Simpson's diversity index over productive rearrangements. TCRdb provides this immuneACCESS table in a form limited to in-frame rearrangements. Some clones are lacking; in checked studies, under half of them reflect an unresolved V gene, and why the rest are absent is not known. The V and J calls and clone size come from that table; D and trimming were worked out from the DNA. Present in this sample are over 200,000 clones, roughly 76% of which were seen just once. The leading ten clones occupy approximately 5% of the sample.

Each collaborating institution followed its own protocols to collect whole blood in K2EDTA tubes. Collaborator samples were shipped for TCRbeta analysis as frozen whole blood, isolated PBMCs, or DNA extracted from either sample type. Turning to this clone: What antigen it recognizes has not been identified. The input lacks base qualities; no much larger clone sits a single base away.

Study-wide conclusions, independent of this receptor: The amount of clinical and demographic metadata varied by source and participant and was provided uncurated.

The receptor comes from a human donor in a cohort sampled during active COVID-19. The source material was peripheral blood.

CDR3 protein: CASSVDGTANYGYTF. The sequence in DNA is TGTGCCAGCAGCGTAGATGGGACAGCTAACTATGGCTACACCTTC. The sequence is built from TRBV9 and TRBJ1-2; a stretch of 7 junction bases matches TRBD1. The germline V gene yields SGDLS for CDR1 and YYNGEE for CDR2. Germline trimming: 0 bases from V, 0 bases from J; junction bases outside gene matches: 2. From cysteine to phenylalanine, the CDR3 is 15 amino acids long. Of all the DNA, just the CDR3 is kept, 45 bases in frame from base 1.